This is a list of T cell receptor beta chains from one sample in a study of CD4 and CD8 cells across lung adenocarcinoma regions. TCRdb re-called the PCR reads through MiXCR, storing one row per CDR3 protein. The sample gives about 19,000 distinct CDR3 sequences, 45% to 50% of which show up once; around 34% is in the top ten. Sample: CD8+ T cells from the margin of a lung tumor. The source of these receptors is a male donor with lung adenocarcinoma. The CD4 and CD8 labels of this study may be unreliable. The CDR3 runs from the conserved cysteine through the conserved F or W. Fields, in order: V gene, D gene, clone size, J gene, CDR3 DNA, CDR3 protein. A D gene is named only where the DNA matches it firmly. Clone size appears in some rows only: once, few, many, or a class for an expanded clone.

V: TRBV10-1; D: TRBD1; size: medium-sized; J: TRBJ1-2; DNA: TGCGCCAGTGGACAGGGTGCCTATGGCTACACCTTC; CDR3: CASGQGAYGYTF
V: TRBV11-2; D: -; size: -; J: TRBJ2-1; DNA: TGTGCCAGCAGCGGGGGGGCTCGGGAGCAGTTCTTC; CDR3: CASSGGAREQFF
V: TRBV12-3/TRBV12-4; D: -; size: -; J: TRBJ2-4; DNA: TGTGCCGGCAGGGGGGGTAGTGCCAAAGACACGCAGTATTTC; CDR3: CAGRGGSAKDTQYF
V: TRBV6-1; D: -; size: once; J: TRBJ2-7; DNA: TGTGCCAGCAAGGGGGGAGCCTCCTACGAGCAGTACTTC; CDR3: CASKGGASYEQYF
V: TRBV5-1; D: TRBD2; size: -; J: TRBJ2-1; DNA: TGCGCCAGCAGCTTGGGGTGGGCGGGAGAGTACAATGAGCAGTTCTTC; CDR3: CASSLGWAGEYNEQFF
V: TRBV9; D: -; size: few; J: TRBJ2-7; DNA: TGTGCCAGCAGCGTAACGGCCACAGATTACGAGCAGTACTTC; CDR3: CASSVTATDYEQYF
V: TRBV5-1; D: TRBD1; size: -; J: TRBJ2-2; DNA: TGCGCCAGCAGCTTCCGGGACAGGGGAAATTTGAACACCGGGGAGCTGTTTTTT; CDR3: CASSFRDRGNLNTGELFF
V: TRBV7-8; D: -; size: -; J: TRBJ1-6; DNA: TGTGCCAGCAGCTTAGCGAGCGGGAGTGGGTACGAGCAGTACTTT; CDR3: CASSLASGSGYEQYF
V: TRBV10-2; D: TRBD2; size: few; J: TRBJ2-1; DNA: TGCGCCAGCATAGGACTAGCGGGAGTACTCAGCGATGAGCAGTTCTTC; CDR3: CASIGLAGVLSDEQFF
V: TRBV12-3/TRBV12-4; D: TRBD1; size: -; J: TRBJ2-7; DNA: TGTGCCAGCACCTTGACAGGGGGGTTGAGCGAGCAGTACTTC; CDR3: CASTLTGGLSEQYF
V: TRBV6-1; D: -; size: many; J: TRBJ2-7; DNA: TGTGCCAGCTCTTTCAGCTACGAGCAGTACTTC; CDR3: CASSFSYEQYF
V: TRBV19; D: -; size: -; J: TRBJ2-3; DNA: TGTGCCAGTAGTACCTCAGGAATCACAGATACGCAGTATTTT; CDR3: CASSTSGITDTQYF
V: TRBV6-1; D: -; size: -; J: TRBJ2-7; DNA: TGTGCCAGCAGTGAAGCGGGGCTGGGGGTCGAAAATACGCAGTACTTC; CDR3: CASSEAGLGVENTQYF
V: TRBV6-1; D: -; size: -; J: TRBJ2-2; DNA: TGTGCCAGCAGTGAAGCGCTCGCCGGGGAGCTGTTTTTT; CDR3: CASSEALAGELFF
V: TRBV6-1; D: -; size: few; J: TRBJ1-2; DNA: TGTGCCAGCAGTGAAGTGCCCGGGGAGGGTGGCTACACCTTC; CDR3: CASSEVPGEGGYTF
V: TRBV27; D: -; size: -; J: TRBJ2-3; DNA: TGTGCCAGGGGGGAGGGGACACGTGACACAGAGACGCAGTATTTT; CDR3: CARGEGTRDTETQYF
V: TRBV6-5; D: TRBD2; size: medium-sized; J: TRBJ2-1; DNA: TGTGCCAGCAGTTACTCGGTTTCCGGGGACCGGGCTAGCGGCCGCAATGAGCAGTTCTTC; CDR3: CASSYSVSGDRASGRNEQFF
V: TRBV4-1; D: TRBD1; size: -; J: TRBJ2-7; DNA: TGCGCCAGCAGCCATGGACAGGGGGATTTTTCGCCCTACGAGCAGTACTTC; CDR3: CASSHGQGDFSPYEQYF
V: TRBV6-1; D: TRBD2; size: -; J: TRBJ2-3; DNA: TGTGCGGGGAGACGGGGGGGAGAGCCAGAGACGCAGTATTTT; CDR3: CAGRRGGEPETQYF
V: TRBV6-5; D: -; size: -; J: TRBJ2-7; DNA: TGTGCCAGCAGTTACGATCGTGGGCGGGTGTCAGAGCAGTACTTC; CDR3: CASSYDRGRVSEQYF
V: TRBV6-1; D: TRBD1; size: -; J: TRBJ1-5; DNA: TGTGCCAGCAGCGGCCGGGACAGGGAGGTACAGCCCCAGCATTTT; CDR3: CASSGRDREVQPQHF
V: TRBV27; D: -; size: few; J: TRBJ2-6; DNA: TGTGCCAGCAGTTTGACCGGGGCCTACGTGCAGTCTTTC; CDR3: CASSLTGAYVQSF
V: TRBV25-1; D: -; size: medium-sized; J: TRBJ2-7; DNA: TGTGCCAGCAGTGAGTTCCTCCCGGTATGCGAGCAGTACTTC; CDR3: CASSEFLPVCEQYF
V: TRBV27; D: TRBD1; size: -; J: TRBJ1-2; DNA: TGTGCCAGCAGTTCCGGGACAGGGGATGGCTACACCTTC; CDR3: CASSSGTGDGYTF
V: TRBV6-4; D: TRBD1; size: -; J: TRBJ1-2; DNA: TGTGCCACCCTCGGGGACAGGGCCCATTCTACCTTC; CDR3: CATLGDRAHSTF
V: TRBV7-6; D: -; size: few; J: TRBJ2-3; DNA: TGTGCCAGCAGCTTAGCGGAGAATACGCAGTATTTT; CDR3: CASSLAENTQYF
V: TRBV6-1; D: -; size: -; J: TRBJ2-5; DNA: TGTGCCAGCGGGGGGACTGGGGGGAGAGACCCAGAGACCCAGTACTTC; CDR3: CASGGTGGRDPETQYF
V: TRBV6-1; D: -; size: -; J: TRBJ1-5; DNA: TGTGCCAGCAGTGAAGTGGGCCAGAACAATCAGCCCCAGCATTTT; CDR3: CASSEVGQNNQPQHF
V: TRBV6-1; D: -; size: once; J: TRBJ2-4; DNA: TGTGCCAGCGCCTCTGGGCGGAGAGCCAAAAATATGCAGTACTTT; CDR3: CASASGRRAKNMQYF
V: TRBV10-1; D: -; size: -; J: TRBJ2-5; DNA: TGCGCCGGGAGCGGGGCAGGGGGCCCAGATACCCAGTACTTC; CDR3: CAGSGAGGPDTQYF
V: TRBV7-2; D: -; size: few; J: TRBJ2-1; DNA: TGTGCCAGCACAATAGGGCTAGGGCTGAATGAGCAGTTCTTC; CDR3: CASTIGLGLNEQFF
V: TRBV19; D: -; size: -; J: TRBJ2-1; DNA: TGTGCCAGCGGGGACATCTACAATGAGCAGTTCTTC; CDR3: CASGDIYNEQFF
V: TRBV6-1; D: TRBD1; size: -; J: TRBJ2-7; DNA: TGTGCCAGCAGTACCGGGACAGCCTACGAGCAGTACTTC; CDR3: CASSTGTAYEQYF
V: TRBV27; D: TRBD1; size: medium-sized; J: TRBJ1-6; DNA: TGTGCCAGCAGTTTAGGGACAGATAATTCACCCCTCCACTTT; CDR3: CASSLGTDNSPLHF
V: TRBV10-3; D: -; size: -; J: TRBJ2-7; DNA: TGTGCCACCGACAAGACCTACGAGCAGTACTTC; CDR3: CATDKTYEQYF
V: TRBV28; D: -; size: few; J: TRBJ2-3; DNA: TGTGCCAGCGCCGAAGGGGGGGGCTTCTCAAGAACGCAGTATTTT; CDR3: CASAEGGGFSRTQYF
V: TRBV12-3/TRBV12-4; D: -; size: once; J: TRBJ2-1; DNA: TGTGCCAGCAGTTTAGATGCGGGAACCTACAATGAGCAGTTCTTC; CDR3: CASSLDAGTYNEQFF
V: TRBV27; D: -; size: -; J: TRBJ2-5; DNA: TGTGCCAGCAGTTTATTTCAGCTTTCAACCCCGTGTGACCCAGAGACGCAGTATTTC; CDR3: CASSLFQLSTPCDPETQYF
V: TRBV6-1; D: -; size: few; J: TRBJ2-5; DNA: TGTGCCAGCAGCCCACAGCGTGGGGACCCGGAGACCCAGTACTTC; CDR3: CASSPQRGDPETQYF
V: TRBV7-2; D: TRBD2; size: once; J: TRBJ2-1; DNA: TGTGCCAGCAGCTTCAGCGGGGGTCTCAACAATGAGCAGTTCTTC; CDR3: CASSFSGGLNNEQFF
V: TRBV10-3; D: -; size: many; J: TRBJ2-7; DNA: TGTGCCATCTCTCACTCGGCGGGAACCTACGAGCAGTACTTC; CDR3: CAISHSAGTYEQYF
V: TRBV27; D: -; size: -; J: TRBJ2-5; DNA: TGTGCCAGCAGTCCCCTGTGGGGGGGCGGGCATGAGACCCAGTACTTC; CDR3: CASSPLWGGGHETQYF
V: TRBV6-1; D: TRBD1; size: few; J: TRBJ2-5; DNA: TGTGCCAGCAGTCTTTCGGGACAGGGGTTCGGGCAAGAGACCCAGTACTTC; CDR3: CASSLSGQGFGQETQYF
V: TRBV6-1; D: -; size: few; J: TRBJ2-3; DNA: TGTGCCAGCAGGAATCCCACGGGCACAGATACGCAGTATTTT; CDR3: CASRNPTGTDTQYF
V: TRBV7-6; D: TRBD1; size: many; J: TRBJ1-4; DNA: TGTGCCAGCAGCTCAAATACAGGGGGCTCCAGGGAAAAACTGTTTTTT; CDR3: CASSSNTGGSREKLFF
V: TRBV6-2/TRBV6-3; D: -; size: -; J: TRBJ2-1; DNA: TGTGCCAGCAGTTACCGAAATTACAGGTTACCACCGAAACTCAATGAGCAGTTCTTC; CDR3: CASSYRNYRLPPKLNEQFF
V: TRBV28; D: TRBD2; size: many; J: TRBJ2-5; DNA: TGTGCCAGCAGTTTCCTACTAGCGGGAGGTGGAGAGACCCAGTACTTC; CDR3: CASSFLLAGGGETQYF
V: TRBV10-2; D: -; size: -; J: TRBJ2-1; DNA: TGCGCCAGCAGTGCGGGCTTCCGTTGGGATGAGCAGTTCTTC; CDR3: CASSAGFRWDEQFF
V: TRBV25-1; D: TRBD1; size: many; J: TRBJ2-2; DNA: TGTGCCAGCAGGGACAGGGGGCGGGGCGGGGAGCTGTTTTTT; CDR3: CASRDRGRGGELFF
V: TRBV6-5; D: TRBD2; size: -; J: TRBJ2-7; DNA: TGTGCCAGCAGTTACTCCCGGGGCGGGAGGTCCTACGAGCAGTACTTC; CDR3: CASSYSRGGRSYEQYF